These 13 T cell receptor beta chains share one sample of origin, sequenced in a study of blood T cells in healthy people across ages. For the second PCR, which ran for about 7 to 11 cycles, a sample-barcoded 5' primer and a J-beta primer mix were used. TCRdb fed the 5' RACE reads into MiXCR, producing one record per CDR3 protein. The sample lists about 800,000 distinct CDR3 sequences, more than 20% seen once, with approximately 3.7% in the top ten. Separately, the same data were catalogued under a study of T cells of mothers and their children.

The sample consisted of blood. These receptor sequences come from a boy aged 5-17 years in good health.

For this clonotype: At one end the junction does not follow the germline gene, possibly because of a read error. CDR3 sequence (DNA): TGTGCCAGCGGCTTAGCGGGACACCCCTCCTACGAGCAGTACTTC. Amino acid sequence: CASGLAGHPSYEQYF. This chain uses TRBV7-2 with TRBJ2-7; 8 bases map to TRBD2. Germline-derived CDR1 and CDR2 are SGHTA and FQGNSA. This CDR3 region has 15 residues.

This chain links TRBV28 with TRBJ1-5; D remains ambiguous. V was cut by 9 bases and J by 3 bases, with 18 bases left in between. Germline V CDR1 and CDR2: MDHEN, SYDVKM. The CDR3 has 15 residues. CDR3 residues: CASAAEQTNNQPQHF. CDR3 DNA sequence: TGTGCCAGTGCGGCCGAGCAGACCAACAATCAGCCCCAGCATTTT. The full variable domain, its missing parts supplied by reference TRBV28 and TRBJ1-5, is DVKVTQSSRYLVKRTGEKVFLECVQDMDHENMFWYRQDPGLGLRLIYFSYDVKMKEKGDIPEGYSVSREKKERFSLILESASTNQTSMYLCASAAEQTNNQPQHFGDGTRLSIL.

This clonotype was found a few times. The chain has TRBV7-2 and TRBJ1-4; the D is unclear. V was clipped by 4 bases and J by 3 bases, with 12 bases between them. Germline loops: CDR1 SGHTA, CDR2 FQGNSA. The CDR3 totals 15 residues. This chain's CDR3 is CASSSEGLANEKLFF. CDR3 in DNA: TGTGCCAGCAGCTCAGAAGGGCTGGCTAATGAAAAACTGTTTTTT.

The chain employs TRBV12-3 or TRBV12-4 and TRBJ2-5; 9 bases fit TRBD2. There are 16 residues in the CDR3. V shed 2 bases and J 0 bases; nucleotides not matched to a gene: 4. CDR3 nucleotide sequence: TGTGCCAGCAGTTTACAAACTAGCGGGTACCAAGAGACCCAGTACTTC. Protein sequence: CASSLQTSGYQETQYF.

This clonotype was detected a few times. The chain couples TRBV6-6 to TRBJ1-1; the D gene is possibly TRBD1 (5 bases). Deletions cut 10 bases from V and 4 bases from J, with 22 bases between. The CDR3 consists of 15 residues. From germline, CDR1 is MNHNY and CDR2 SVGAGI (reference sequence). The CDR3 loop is CANTGLEQGGTEAFF. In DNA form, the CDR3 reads TGTGCCAACACGGGACTCGAACAAGGAGGCACTGAAGCTTTCTTT.

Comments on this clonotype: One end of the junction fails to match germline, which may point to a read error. CDR3: CQHKYRVPGELFF. CDR3 bases: TGCCAGCATAAGTACAGGGTCCCCGGGGAGCTGTTTTTT. The chain combines TRBV28 with TRBJ2-2, with D possibly being TRBD1 (6 bases). Germline values: CDR1 MDHEN, CDR2 SYDVKM. This CDR3 contains 13 residues.

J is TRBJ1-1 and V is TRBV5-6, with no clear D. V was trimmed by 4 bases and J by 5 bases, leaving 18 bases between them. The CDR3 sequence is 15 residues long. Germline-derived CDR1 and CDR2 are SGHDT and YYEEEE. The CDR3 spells CASSPYSGMGTEAFF. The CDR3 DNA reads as TGTGCCAGCAGCCCCTATTCGGGGATGGGGACTGAAGCTTTCTTT.

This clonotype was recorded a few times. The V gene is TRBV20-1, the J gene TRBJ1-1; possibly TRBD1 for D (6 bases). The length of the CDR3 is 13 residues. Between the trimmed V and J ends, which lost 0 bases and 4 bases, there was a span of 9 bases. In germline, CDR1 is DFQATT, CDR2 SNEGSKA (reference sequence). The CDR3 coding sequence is TGCAGTGCTAGAGAGGGAGGGGGCACTGAAGCTTTCTTT. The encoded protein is CSAREGGGTEAFF.

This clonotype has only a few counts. CDR3 nucleotide sequence: TGTGCCAGCAGCAAAGCAACTAATGAAAAACTGTTTTTT. Protein product: CASSKATNEKLFF. The chain carries TRBV28 and TRBJ1-4; D unresolved. V was clipped by 6 bases and J by 0 bases, with 5 bases between them. From germline, CDR1 is MDHEN and CDR2 SYDVKM. This CDR3 has 13 amino acids.

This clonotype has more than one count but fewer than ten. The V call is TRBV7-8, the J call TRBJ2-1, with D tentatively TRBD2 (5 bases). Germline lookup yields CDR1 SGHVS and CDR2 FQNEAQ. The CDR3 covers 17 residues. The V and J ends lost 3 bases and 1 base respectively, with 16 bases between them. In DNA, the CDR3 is TGTGCCAGCAGCTTGTTCGCAGGAGGCTCTTCCTACAATGAGCAGTTCTTC. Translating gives CASSLFAGGSSYNEQFF.

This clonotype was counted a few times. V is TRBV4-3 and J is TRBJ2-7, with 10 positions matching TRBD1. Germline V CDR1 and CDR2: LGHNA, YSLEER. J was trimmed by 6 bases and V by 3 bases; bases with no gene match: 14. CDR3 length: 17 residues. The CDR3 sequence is CASSQGVGTGDFSEQYF. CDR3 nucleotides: TGCGCCAGCAGCCAGGGGGTCGGGACAGGGGATTTCAGCGAGCAGTACTTC.

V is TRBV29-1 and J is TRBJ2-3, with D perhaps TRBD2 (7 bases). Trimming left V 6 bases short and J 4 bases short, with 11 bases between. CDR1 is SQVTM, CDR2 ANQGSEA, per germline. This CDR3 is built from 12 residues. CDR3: CSVMGGPDTQYF. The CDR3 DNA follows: TGCAGCGTGATGGGGGGGCCAGATACGCAGTATTTT.

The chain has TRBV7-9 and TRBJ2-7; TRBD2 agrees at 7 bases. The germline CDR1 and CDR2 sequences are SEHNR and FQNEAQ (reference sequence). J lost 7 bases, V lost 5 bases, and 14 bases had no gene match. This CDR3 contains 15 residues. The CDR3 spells CASSLPSGGYAEQYF. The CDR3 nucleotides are TGTGCCAGCAGCCTCCCTAGCGGTGGTTACGCAGAGCAGTACTTC.